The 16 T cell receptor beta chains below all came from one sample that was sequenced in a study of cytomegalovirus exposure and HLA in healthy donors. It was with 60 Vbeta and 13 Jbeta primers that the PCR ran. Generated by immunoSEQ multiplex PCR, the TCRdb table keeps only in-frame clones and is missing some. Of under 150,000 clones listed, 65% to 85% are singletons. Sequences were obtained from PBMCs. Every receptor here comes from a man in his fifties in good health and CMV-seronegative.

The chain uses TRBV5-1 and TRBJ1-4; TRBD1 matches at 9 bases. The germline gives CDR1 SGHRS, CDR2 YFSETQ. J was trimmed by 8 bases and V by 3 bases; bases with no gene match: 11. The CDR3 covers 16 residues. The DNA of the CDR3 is TGCGCCAGCAGCTACCAGGGACAGGGATTAGGCGAAAAACTGTTTTTT. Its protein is CASSYQGQGLGEKLFF.

CDR3 in amino acids: CATSREYGQNYGYTF. CDR3 in DNA: TGTGCCACCAGCAGAGAATATGGACAGAACTATGGCTACACCTTC. The genes are TRBV15 and TRBJ1-2, with TRBD1 as a possible D gene (6 bases). Germline assignment: CDR1 LNHNV and CDR2 YYDKDF (reference sequence). The CDR3 length is 15 residues. V gave up 0 bases and J gave up 2 bases, with 10 bases separating them.

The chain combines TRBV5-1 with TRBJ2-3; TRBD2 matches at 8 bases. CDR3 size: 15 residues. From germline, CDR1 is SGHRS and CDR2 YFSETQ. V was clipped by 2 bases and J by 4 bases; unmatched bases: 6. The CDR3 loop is CASSLDGRVPDTQYF. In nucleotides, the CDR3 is TGCGCCAGCAGCTTAGACGGGAGGGTCCCAGATACGCAGTATTTT.

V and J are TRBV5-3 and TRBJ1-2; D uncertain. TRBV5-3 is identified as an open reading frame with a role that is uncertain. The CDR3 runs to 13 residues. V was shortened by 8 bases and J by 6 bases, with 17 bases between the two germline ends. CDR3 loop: CASHGRGADGYTF. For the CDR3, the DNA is TGTGCCAGTCACGGACGGGGTGCCGATGGCTACACCTTC.

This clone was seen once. CDR3 bases: TGCGCCAGCAGCGTAGACAGGGCGAACACCGGGGAGCTGTTTTTT. Protein: CASSVDRANTGELFF. V and J are TRBV5-1 and TRBJ2-2; 7 bases align to TRBD1. Unmatched junction bases numbered 3, after V lost 4 bases and J lost 0 bases. CDR3 length: 15 residues. The germline CDR1 and CDR2 sequences are SGHRS and YFSETQ.

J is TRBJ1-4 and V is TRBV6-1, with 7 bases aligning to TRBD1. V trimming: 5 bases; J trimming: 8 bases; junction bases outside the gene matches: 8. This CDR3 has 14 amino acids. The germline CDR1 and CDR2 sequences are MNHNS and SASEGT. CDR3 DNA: TGTGCCAGCAGTCGACAGGGCCAGAGGGAAAAACTGTTTTTT. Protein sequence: CASSRQGQREKLFF.

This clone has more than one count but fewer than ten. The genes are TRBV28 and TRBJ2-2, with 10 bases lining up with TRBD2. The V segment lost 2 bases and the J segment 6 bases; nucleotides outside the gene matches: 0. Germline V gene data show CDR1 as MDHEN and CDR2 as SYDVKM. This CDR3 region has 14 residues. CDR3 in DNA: TGTGCCAGCAGTTTACTAGCGGGAGCCGGGGAGCTGTTTTTT. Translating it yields CASSLLAGAGELFF.

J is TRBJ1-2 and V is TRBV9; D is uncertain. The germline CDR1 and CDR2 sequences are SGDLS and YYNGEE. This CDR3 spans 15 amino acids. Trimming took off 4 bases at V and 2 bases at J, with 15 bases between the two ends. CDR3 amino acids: CASSPREASNYGYTF. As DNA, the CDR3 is TGTGCCAGCAGCCCCCGTGAAGCGTCAAACTATGGCTACACCTTC. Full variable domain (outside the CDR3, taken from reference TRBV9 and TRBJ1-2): DSGVTQTPKHLITATGQRVTLRCSPRSGDLSVYWYQQSLDQGLQFLIQYYNGEERAKGNILERFSAQQFPDLHSELNLSSLELGDSALYFCASSPREASNYGYTFGSGTRLTVV.

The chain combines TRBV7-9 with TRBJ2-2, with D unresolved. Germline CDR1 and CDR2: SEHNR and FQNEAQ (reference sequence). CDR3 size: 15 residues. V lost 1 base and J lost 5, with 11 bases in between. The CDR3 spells CASSLGESETGELFF. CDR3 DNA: TGTGCCAGCAGCTTAGGAGAGAGTGAAACCGGGGAGCTGTTTTTT. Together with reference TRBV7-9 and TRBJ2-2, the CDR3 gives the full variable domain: DTGVSQNPRHKITKRGQNVTFRCDPISEHNRLYWYRQTLGQGPEFLTYFQNEAQLEKSRLLSDRFSAERPKGSFSTLEIQRTEQGDSAMYLCASSLGESETGELFFGEGSRLTVL.

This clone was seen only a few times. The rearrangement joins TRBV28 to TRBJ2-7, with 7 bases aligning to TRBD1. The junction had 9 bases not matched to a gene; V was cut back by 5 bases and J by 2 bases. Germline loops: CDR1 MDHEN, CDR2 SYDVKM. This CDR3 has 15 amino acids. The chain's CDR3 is CASSAKDRSPYEQYF. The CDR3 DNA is TGTGCCAGCAGTGCGAAGGACAGGAGTCCCTACGAGCAGTACTTC.

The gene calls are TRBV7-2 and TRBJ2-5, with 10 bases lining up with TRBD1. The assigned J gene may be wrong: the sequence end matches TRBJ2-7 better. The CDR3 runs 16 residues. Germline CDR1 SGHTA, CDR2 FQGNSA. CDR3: CASSSGGTGVAYEQYF. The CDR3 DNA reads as TGTGCCAGCAGCTCAGGCGGGACAGGGGTTGCCTACGAGCAGTACTTC.

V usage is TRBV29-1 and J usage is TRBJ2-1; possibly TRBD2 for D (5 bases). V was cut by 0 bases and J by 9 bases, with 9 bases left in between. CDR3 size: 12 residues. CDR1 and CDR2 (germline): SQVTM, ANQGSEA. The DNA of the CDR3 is TGCAGCGTTGAAGAGAGGGATACTGAGCAGTTCTTC. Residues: CSVEERDTEQFF.

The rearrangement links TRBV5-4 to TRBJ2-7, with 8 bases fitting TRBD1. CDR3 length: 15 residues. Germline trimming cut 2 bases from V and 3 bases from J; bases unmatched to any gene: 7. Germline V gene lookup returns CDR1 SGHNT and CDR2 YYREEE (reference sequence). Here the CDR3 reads CASSFAGTGSYEQYF. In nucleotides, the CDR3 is TGTGCCAGCAGCTTTGCCGGGACAGGCAGCTACGAGCAGTACTTC.

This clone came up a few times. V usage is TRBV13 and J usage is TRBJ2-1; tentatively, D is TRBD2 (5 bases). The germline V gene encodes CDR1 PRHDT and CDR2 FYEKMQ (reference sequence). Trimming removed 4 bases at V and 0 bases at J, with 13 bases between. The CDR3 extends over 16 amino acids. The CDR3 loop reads CASSSRTETSYNEQFF. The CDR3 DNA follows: TGTGCCAGCAGCTCCAGGACTGAGACCTCCTACAATGAGCAGTTCTTC.

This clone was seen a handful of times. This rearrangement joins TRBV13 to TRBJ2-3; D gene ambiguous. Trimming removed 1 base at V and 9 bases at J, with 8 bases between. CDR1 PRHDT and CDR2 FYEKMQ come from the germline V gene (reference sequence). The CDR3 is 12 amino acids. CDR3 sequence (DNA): TGTGCCAGCAGCTTAGAGTTGAGAACGCAGTATTTT. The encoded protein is CASSLELRTQYF.

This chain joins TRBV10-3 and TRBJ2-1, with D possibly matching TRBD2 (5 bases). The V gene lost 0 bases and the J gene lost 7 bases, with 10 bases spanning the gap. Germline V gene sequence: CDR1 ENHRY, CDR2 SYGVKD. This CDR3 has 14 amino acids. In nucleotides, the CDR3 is TGTGCCATCAGTGAGTCTGGCGGGCCTAATGAGCAGTTCTTC. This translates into CAISESGGPNEQFF.